This TCR beta chain derives from a study of human T cells and chemical hapten exposure. V dropped 5 bases and J dropped 1 base, with 14 bases sitting between them. Germline CDR1 DFQATT, CDR2 SNEGSKA (reference sequence). This CDR3 contains 14 residues. This sample's time point: healthy volunteer bleed at 6 weeks. Unfractionated whole blood was the source of the extracted total RNA. TCRdb re-called the RACE reads with MiXCR, one entry per CDR3 protein. This table has over 35,000 distinct CDR3 sequences, 3.7% appearing once. The receptor comes from a human donor in good health. Some clones in this sample may be carry-over from other donors' samples. The chain joins TRBV20-1 to TRBJ1-1; no firm D call. Sample: whole blood. The CDR3 spells CSAPQRVRNTEAFF. The CDR3, as DNA: TGCAGTGCTCCCCAGAGGGTCCGGAACACTGAAGCTTTCTTT.